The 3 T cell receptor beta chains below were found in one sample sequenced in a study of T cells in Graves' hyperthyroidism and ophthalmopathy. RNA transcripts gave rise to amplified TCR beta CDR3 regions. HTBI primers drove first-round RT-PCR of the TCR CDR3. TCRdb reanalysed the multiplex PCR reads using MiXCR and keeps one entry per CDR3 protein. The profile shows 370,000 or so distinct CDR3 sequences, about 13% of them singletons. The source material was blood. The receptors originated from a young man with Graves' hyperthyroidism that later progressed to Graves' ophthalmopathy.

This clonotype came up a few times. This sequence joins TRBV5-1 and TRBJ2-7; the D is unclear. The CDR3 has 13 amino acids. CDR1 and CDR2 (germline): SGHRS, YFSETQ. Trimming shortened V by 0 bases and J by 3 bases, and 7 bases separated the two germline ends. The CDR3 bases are TGCGCCAGCAGCTTGGAGCTTTTCTACGAGCAGTACTTC. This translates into CASSLELFYEQYF.

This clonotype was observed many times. The CDR3 nucleotides read TGCAGCATTCAGGGAGAGACCCAGTACTTC. Protein product: CSIQGETQYF. The chain couples TRBV29-1 to TRBJ2-5; possible D gene TRBD1, 5 bases. V lost 8 bases and J lost 4, with 8 bases in between. The CDR3 is made up of 10 amino acids. The germline V gene encodes CDR1 SQVTM and CDR2 ANQGSEA.

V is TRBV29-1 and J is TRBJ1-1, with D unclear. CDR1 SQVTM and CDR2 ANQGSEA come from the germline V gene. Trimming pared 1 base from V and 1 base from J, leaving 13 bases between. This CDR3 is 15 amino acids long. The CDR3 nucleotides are TGCAGCGTTGAAGGAGACGGGGAGGGGAACACTGAAGCTTTCTTT. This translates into CSVEGDGEGNTEAFF. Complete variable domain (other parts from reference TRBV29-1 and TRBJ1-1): SAVISQKPSRDICQRGTSLTIQCQVDSQVTMMFWYRQQPGQSLTLIATANQGSEATYESGFVIDKFPISRPNLTFSTLTVSNMSPEDSSIYLCSVEGDGEGNTEAFFGQGTRLTVV.